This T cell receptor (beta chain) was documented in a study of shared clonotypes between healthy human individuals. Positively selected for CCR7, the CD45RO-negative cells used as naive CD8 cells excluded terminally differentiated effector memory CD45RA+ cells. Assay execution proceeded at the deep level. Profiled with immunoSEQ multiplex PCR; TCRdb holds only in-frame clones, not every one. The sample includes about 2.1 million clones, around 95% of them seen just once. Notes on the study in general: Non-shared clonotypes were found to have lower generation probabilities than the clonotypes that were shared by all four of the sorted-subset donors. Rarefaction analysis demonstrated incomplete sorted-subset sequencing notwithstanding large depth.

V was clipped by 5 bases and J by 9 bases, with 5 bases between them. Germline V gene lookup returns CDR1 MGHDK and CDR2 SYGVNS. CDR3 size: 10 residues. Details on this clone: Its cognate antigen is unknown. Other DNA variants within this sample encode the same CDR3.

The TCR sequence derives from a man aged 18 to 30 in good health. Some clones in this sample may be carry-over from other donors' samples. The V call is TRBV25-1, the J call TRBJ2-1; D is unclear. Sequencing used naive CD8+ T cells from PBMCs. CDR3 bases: TGTGCCAGCAGTTTGGGTGAGCAGTTCTTC. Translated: CASSLGEQFF.